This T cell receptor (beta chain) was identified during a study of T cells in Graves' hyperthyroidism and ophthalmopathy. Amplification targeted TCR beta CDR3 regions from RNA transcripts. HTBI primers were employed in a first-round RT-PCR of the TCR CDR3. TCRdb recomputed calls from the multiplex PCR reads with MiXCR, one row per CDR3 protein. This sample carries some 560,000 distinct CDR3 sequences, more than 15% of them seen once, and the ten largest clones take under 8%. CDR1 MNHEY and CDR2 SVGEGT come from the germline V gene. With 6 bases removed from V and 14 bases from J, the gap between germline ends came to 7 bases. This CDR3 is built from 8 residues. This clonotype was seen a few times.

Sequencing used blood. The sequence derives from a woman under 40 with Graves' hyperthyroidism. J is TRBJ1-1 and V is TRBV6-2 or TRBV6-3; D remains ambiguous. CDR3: CASSRAFF. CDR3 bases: TGTGCCAGCAGCCGCGCGTTCTTT.